These 15 T cell receptor beta chains came from one sample sequenced in a study of shared clonotypes between healthy human individuals. This table comes from immunoSEQ multiplex PCR, and its TCRdb copy is limited to in-frame clones, with some not included. The profile shows approximately 640,000 clones, 80% to 95% of them singletons. The sequencing sample was made of memory CD8+ T cells from PBMCs. As to subset: CD45RO+ cells pooled with CCR7-negative TemRA cells. These receptor sequences come from a man aged 18 to 30 in good health. Some clones in this sample may be carry-over from other donors' samples.

The chain joins TRBV27 to TRBJ1-2; D not resolved. Germline CDR1 reads MNHEY; CDR2 reads SMNVEV (reference sequence). The CDR3 runs to 16 residues. Trimming took 3 bases from V and 4 from J, leaving 18 bases between them. The CDR3 DNA is TGTGCCAGCAGTTTTGAAGGGCACTCCGAGGGCTATGGCTACACCTTC. The encoded protein is CASSFEGHSEGYGYTF.

The rearrangement uses TRBV28 and TRBJ1-2; D is undetermined. The CDR3 loop spans 17 amino acids. Trimming cost V 3 bases and J 1 base, with 18 bases left between them. Germline CDR1 and CDR2: MDHEN and SYDVKM. The CDR3 DNA reads as TGTGCCAGCAGTTTCCTCGGACCCGAACTGTATAACTATGGCTACACCTTC. Translated, it gives CASSFLGPELYNYGYTF.

The chain has TRBV9 and TRBJ1-1; tentatively, D is TRBD1 (5 bases). The CDR3 consists of 16 residues. Germline V gene data show CDR1 as SGDLS and CDR2 as YYNGEE. V was trimmed by 4 bases and J by 2 bases, leaving 18 bases between them. The CDR3 DNA is TGTGCCAGCAGCCCCCTTGGAGGGGCAAGAAACACTGAAGCTTTCTTT. It translates to CASSPLGGARNTEAFF.

Only one count was recorded for this clone. The V gene is TRBV11-2, the J gene TRBJ2-1, with D unresolved. This CDR3 comprises 12 residues. The ends were cut back, 2 bases at V and 8 bases at J, with 7 bases in the middle. Germline CDR1 SGHAT, CDR2 FQNNGV. CDR3 region: CASSLWVDEQFF. The CDR3 nucleotides are TGTGCCAGCAGCTTATGGGTTGATGAGCAGTTCTTC.

As concerns this clone: Other DNA sequences of this sample code for an identical CDR3. This rearrangement joins TRBV28 to TRBJ1-1, with TRBD1 as a possible D gene (6 bases). V was trimmed by 8 bases and J by 0 bases, leaving 7 bases between them. The germline V gene encodes CDR1 MDHEN and CDR2 SYDVKM. This CDR3 is 12 amino acids long. CDR3 protein: CASRGLNTEAFF. The CDR3 bases are TGTGCCAGCCGGGGGCTGAACACTGAAGCTTTCTTT.

V and J are TRBV6-5 and TRBJ1-5; no firm D call. The V end lost 2 bases, the J end lost 5 bases, and 10 bases lay between the germline ends. Germline CDR1 is MNHEY and CDR2 is SVGAGI. This CDR3 comprises 14 residues. The CDR3 DNA sequence: TGTGCCAGCAGTTACGGCCGAAACCATCAGCCCCAGCATTTT. The encoded protein is CASSYGRNHQPQHF.

This chain connects TRBV18 to TRBJ2-7; no clear D gene. This CDR3 has 12 amino acids. The V gene lost 3 bases and the J gene lost 6 bases, with 9 bases spanning the gap. CDR1 KGHSH and CDR2 LQKENI come from the germline V gene. CDR3 DNA: TGTGCCAGCTCACCCGAGACCCCCGAGCAGTACTTC. Amino acids: CASSPETPEQYF.

The chain recombines TRBV5-4 with TRBJ2-3, with D perhaps TRBD1 or TRBD2 (5 bases each). Germline CDR1 reads SGHNT; CDR2 reads YYREEE (reference sequence). The V end was cut by 4 bases, the J end by 2 bases, with 11 bases between. This CDR3 has 14 residues. CDR3 sequence (DNA): TGTGCCAGCAGCCGGGACCGATACACAGATACGCAGTATTTT. This translates into CASSRDRYTDTQYF.

The chain recombines TRBV27 with TRBJ2-3, with TRBD1 matching over 9 bases. This CDR3 contains 14 residues. Trimming took 5 bases from V and 6 from J; bases not matched to a gene: 6. Germline loops: CDR1 MNHEY, CDR2 SMNVEV (reference sequence). The CDR3 is CASSNGQGYDTQYF. The CDR3 DNA sequence: TGTGCCAGCAGTAACGGACAGGGGTACGATACGCAGTATTTT.

This chain uses TRBV7-8 with TRBJ1-1; possibly TRBD1 for D (6 bases). CDR1 is SGHVS, CDR2 FQNEAQ, per germline. Trimming removed 1 base from V and 1 base from J, with 13 bases in between. The CDR3 spans 16 residues. CDR3 sequence (DNA): TGTGCCAGCAGCTTAGGGAGGGACACGGGGAACACTGAAGCTTTCTTT. Translated: CASSLGRDTGNTEAFF.

V usage is TRBV28 and J usage is TRBJ1-2, with a possible D match to TRBD1 (5 bases). Germline V gene lookup returns CDR1 MDHEN and CDR2 SYDVKM. The V end was cut by 4 bases, the J end by 9 bases, with 21 bases between. The CDR3 covers 15 residues. The CDR3 coding sequence is TGTGCCAGCAGTTCGGATGACAGTCCCTCCGGTCGCTACACCTTC. It yields the protein CASSSDDSPSGRYTF.

V and J are TRBV7-2 and TRBJ2-3; TRBD1 or TRBD2 may be the D gene (5 bases each). There are 16 residues in the CDR3. V lost 2 bases, J lost 2 bases, and 14 bases lay in between. Per the germline V gene, CDR1 is SGHTA and CDR2 is FQGNSA. CDR3 sequence reads: CASSLSGTLITDTQYF. CDR3 coding DNA: TGTGCCAGCAGCTTATCCGGGACGTTGATCACAGATACGCAGTATTTT.

The chain uses TRBV6-5 and TRBJ2-2; 7 nucleotides align to TRBD2. Germline CDR1 and CDR2: MNHEY and SVGAGI. The V gene end was trimmed by 4 bases and the J gene end by 8 bases; junction bases not matched to a gene: 4. The length of the CDR3 is 13 residues. The CDR3 DNA is TGTGCCAGCAGTTCGCGGGAGACGGGGGAGCTGTTTTTT. Residues: CASSSRETGELFF.

The chain is built from TRBV11-2 and TRBJ2-7; D may match TRBD1 or TRBD2 (6 bases each). The CDR3 has 16 residues. Trimming removed 2 bases at V and 6 bases at J, with 20 bases between. In germline, CDR1 is SGHAT, CDR2 FQNNGV. CDR3 region: CASSLTGAPAVSEQYF. Written as DNA, the CDR3 is TGTGCCAGCAGCTTAACGGGGGCGCCGGCCGTGAGCGAGCAGTACTTC.

The CDR3 reads CAISDRQGAYNEQFF. DNA of the CDR3: TGTGCCATCAGTGACCGACAGGGTGCGTACAATGAGCAGTTCTTC. This chain links TRBV10-3 with TRBJ2-1, with 7 positions matching TRBD1. This CDR3 comprises 15 residues. Trimming removed 3 bases from V and 4 bases from J; junction bases left unmatched: 6. Germline assignment: CDR1 ENHRY and CDR2 SYGVKD.